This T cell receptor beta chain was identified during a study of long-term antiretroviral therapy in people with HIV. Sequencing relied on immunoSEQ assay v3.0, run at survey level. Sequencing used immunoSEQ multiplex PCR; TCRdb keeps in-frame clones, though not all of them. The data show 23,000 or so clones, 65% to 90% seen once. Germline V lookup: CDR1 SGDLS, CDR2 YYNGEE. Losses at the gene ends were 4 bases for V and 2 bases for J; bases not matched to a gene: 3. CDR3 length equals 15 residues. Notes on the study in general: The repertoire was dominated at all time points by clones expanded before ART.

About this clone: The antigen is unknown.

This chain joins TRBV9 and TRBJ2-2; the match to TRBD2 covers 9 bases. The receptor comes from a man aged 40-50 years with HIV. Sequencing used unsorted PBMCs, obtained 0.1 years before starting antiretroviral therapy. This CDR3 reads CASSRLAVNTGELFF. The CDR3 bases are TGTGCCAGCAGCAGACTAGCGGTAAACACCGGGGAGCTGTTTTTT.